These T cell receptor beta chains were read from a single sample in a study of breast tumors, draining lymph nodes, adjacent tissues. TCRdb used MiXCR to reprocess the multiplex PCR reads, holding one entry per CDR3 protein. Seen here are around 100,000 distinct CDR3 sequences, about 20% observed once, and the top ten hold over 1%. Sample: axillary lymph node tissue. The source is a female donor with breast cancer. Some clones in this sample may be carry-over from other donors' samples. CDR3s include the opening cysteine and the closing phenylalanine or tryptophan. D genes are given only for firm matches. The size entry is marked missing in some rows and otherwise reads once, few, many or a size class.

>many|TRBV5-6|TRBJ2-6|-
CASSFGGFPGANVLTF
TGTGCCAGCAGCTTCGGAGGGTTCCCTGGGGCCAACGTCCTGACTTTC
>many|TRBV7-2|TRBJ1-6|-
CASSRGTLSSPLHF
TGTGCCAGCAGCCGAGGGACGTTGTCGTCACCCCTCCACTTT
>many|TRBV20-1|TRBJ2-7|-
CSASWERGYYEQYF
TGCAGTGCTAGCTGGGAGAGGGGATACTACGAGCAGTACTTC
>many|TRBV3-1|TRBJ2-1|-
CASSQDAAIDNEQFF
TGTGCCAGCAGCCAAGATGCCGCAATAGACAATGAGCAGTTCTTC
>many|TRBV6-2/TRBV6-3|TRBJ2-7|-
CASRDGPPTEQYF
TGTGCCAGCAGAGATGGGCCCCCCACCGAGCAGTACTTC
>many|TRBV2|TRBJ1-2|-
CASSWEGDGYTF
TGTGCCAGCAGTTGGGAGGGGGATGGCTACACCTTC
>many|TRBV6-5|TRBJ2-1|-
CASSSPARNNEQFF
TGTGCCAGCAGTTCGCCAGCACGTAACAATGAGCAGTTCTTC
>many|TRBV15|TRBJ1-4|TRBD1
CATSLGGQGARNPLFF
TGTGCCACCAGCTTAGGGGGCCAGGGGGCTCGGAACCCACTGTTTTTT
>many|TRBV20-1|TRBJ2-1|-
CSGLRPSGVDEQFF
TGCAGTGGTCTCCGACCGTCCGGGGTCGATGAGCAGTTCTTC
>many|TRBV4-2|TRBJ2-5|-
CASSQEVGQTETQYF
TGTGCCAGCAGCCAAGAGGTGGGACAAACGGAGACCCAGTACTTC
>many|TRBV7-2|TRBJ2-7|TRBD2
CASTLIGVAGDEQYF
TGTGCCAGCACCTTGATCGGGGTAGCGGGGGACGAGCAGTACTTC
>few|TRBV12-3/TRBV12-4|TRBJ2-3|TRBD2
CASSSGLAGISTDTQYF
TGTGCCAGCAGTTCAGGACTAGCGGGAATTAGCACAGATACGCAGTATTTT
>many|TRBV29-1|TRBJ2-3|-
CSAGRTDTQYF
TGCAGCGCCGGGAGAACAGATACGCAGTATTTT
>many|TRBV20-1|TRBJ1-6|TRBD1
CSALRDSPNSPLHF
TGCAGTGCTCTCCGGGACAGCCCAAATTCACCCCTCCACTTT
>-|TRBV2|TRBJ1-2|TRBD1
CASRRDSLYGYTF
TGTGCCAGCAGGAGGGACAGCCTCTATGGCTACACCTTC
>many|TRBV28|TRBJ1-6|-
CASRDKIGGNSPLHF
TGTGCCAGCAGGGACAAAATCGGGGGTAATTCACCCCTCCACTTT
>many|TRBV5-1|TRBJ2-5|TRBD1
CASSHDRGQETQYF
TGCGCCAGCAGCCACGACAGGGGCCAAGAGACCCAGTACTTC
>many|TRBV20-1|TRBJ2-3|-
CSARTSTDTQYF
TGCAGTGCTCGGACTTCCACAGATACGCAGTATTTT
>-|TRBV28|TRBJ2-7|-
CASSLFTCEQYF
TGTGCCAGCAGTTTATTTACCTGCGAGCAGTACTTC
>many|TRBV7-9|TRBJ1-2|-
CASSLGRAGSNYGYTF
TGTGCCAGCAGCTTAGGACGGGCAGGATCTAACTATGGCTACACCTTC
>many|TRBV7-9|TRBJ2-7|-
CASSFPDISYEQYF
TGTGCCAGCAGTTTCCCGGACATCTCCTACGAGCAGTACTTC
>many|TRBV10-3|TRBJ2-5|-
CAISDTQETQYF
TGTGCCATCAGTGACACCCAAGAGACCCAGTACTTC
>many|TRBV29-1|TRBJ1-2|-
CSVVQAFNYGYTF
TGCAGCGTCGTACAGGCGTTTAACTATGGCTACACCTTC
>many|TRBV29-1|TRBJ2-5|-
CSVGSGGGTQYF
TGCAGCGTTGGGAGCGGAGGAGGGACCCAGTACTTC
>many|TRBV5-6|TRBJ2-1|TRBD2
CASSPRTVAGGYNEQFF
TGTGCCAGCAGCCCTAGGACTGTAGCGGGGGGTTACAATGAGCAGTTCTTC
>once|TRBV12-3/TRBV12-4|TRBJ2-2|TRBD2
CASSIRLATGELFF
TGTGCCAGCAGTATCAGACTAGCAACCGGGGAGCTGTTTTTT
>-|TRBV7-8|TRBJ2-3|-
CASSIDGAAVTDTQYF
TGTGCCAGCAGCATCGACGGGGCCGCAGTCACAGATACGCAGTATTTT
>many|TRBV10-1|TRBJ2-3|-
CASSLGGRTDTQYF
TGCGCCAGCAGTTTAGGGGGACGGACAGATACGCAGTATTTT
>many|TRBV24-1|TRBJ1-2|-
CATSLGQGYGYTF
TGTGCCACCAGTTTGGGCCAGGGGTACGGCTACACCTTC
>many|TRBV2|TRBJ2-1|-
CASRQASGSYNEQFF
TGTGCCAGCAGACAGGCTTCGGGCTCCTACAATGAGCAGTTCTTC
>few|TRBV28|TRBJ1-5|-
CASSLLASNQPQHF
TGTGCCAGCAGTTTATTAGCGAGCAATCAGCCCCAGCATTTT
>many|TRBV9|TRBJ2-1|TRBD2
CASSGLAGDNEQFF
TGTGCCAGCAGCGGCCTAGCGGGAGACAATGAGCAGTTCTTC
>few|TRBV9|TRBJ1-1|-
CASSPRGGSMNTEAFF
TGTGCCAGCAGCCCCCGGGGAGGGTCCATGAACACTGAAGCTTTCTTT
>many|TRBV5-1|TRBJ2-7|-
CASRRTGTYEQYF
TGCGCCAGCAGACGTACAGGGACCTACGAGCAGTACTTC
>-|TRBV29-1|TRBJ1-2|-
CSVETYGQGRNYGYTF
TGCAGCGTTGAAACGTATGGGCAGGGGAGGAACTATGGCTACACCTTC
>many|TRBV11-3|TRBJ2-2|TRBD2
CASSLDRGVGELFF
TGTGCCAGCAGCTTAGATCGGGGGGTCGGGGAGCTGTTTTTT
>-|TRBV28|TRBJ1-4|-
CASRALPTGNEKLSF
TGTGCCAGCAGGGCCCTCCCGACAGGCAATGAAAAACTGTCTTTT
>many|TRBV28|TRBJ1-5|-
CASVAGGQPQHF
TGTGCCAGCGTGGCGGGAGGTCAGCCCCAGCATTTT
>many|TRBV6-1|TRBJ1-3|-
CASSAVTGSSSGNTIYF
TGTGCCAGCAGTGCGGTGACAGGATCAAGCTCTGGAAACACCATATATTTT
>many|TRBV29-1|TRBJ2-3|-
CSGGGQGTDTQYF
TGCAGCGGAGGGGGGCAGGGGACAGATACGCAGTATTTT
>many|TRBV2|TRBJ1-5|-
CASSEPQHQPQHF
TGTGCCAGCAGTGAACCCCAACATCAGCCCCAGCATTTT